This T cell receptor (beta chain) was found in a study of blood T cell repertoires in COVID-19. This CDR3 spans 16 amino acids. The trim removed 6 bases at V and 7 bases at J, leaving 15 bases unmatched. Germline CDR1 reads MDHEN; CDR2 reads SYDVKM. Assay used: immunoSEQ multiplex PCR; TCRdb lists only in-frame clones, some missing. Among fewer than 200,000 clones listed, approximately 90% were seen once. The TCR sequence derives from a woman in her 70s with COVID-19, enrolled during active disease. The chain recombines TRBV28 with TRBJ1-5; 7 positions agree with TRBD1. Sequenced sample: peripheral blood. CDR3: CASRLHPDRAHQPQHF. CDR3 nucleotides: TGTGCCAGCAGACTACACCCCGACAGGGCCCACCAGCCCCAGCATTTT.